This TCR beta chain came from a study of identifying expanded T cells in peripheral blood. Study results and caveats: Roughly 1.1 clones differed between technical replicates, versus around 15 and 19 over time. Roughly 2-week clone count variance significantly increased as total template count grew.

The CDR3 is 15 residues long. CDR1 and CDR2 (germline): SGHRS, YFSETQ. Trimming removed 4 bases from V and 6 bases from J; junction bases left unmatched: 9. To note about this clone: Its antigen is still unknown.

The protocol was immunoSEQ multiplex PCR, while the TCRdb copy is restricted to in-frame clones and leaves out a portion. The repertoire has about 100,000 clones, 70% to 90% of them found once; the top ten carry roughly 14%. During the collection period, no donor immune events like infections were recorded. Sequencing was carried out using blood. This clonotype originated in a person aged 18 to 70 in good health. V is TRBV5-1 and J is TRBJ2-7, with 11 bases identical to TRBD1. This CDR3 reads CASSGRTGGAGEQYF. The CDR3 bases are TGCGCCAGCAGCGGAAGGACAGGGGGCGCGGGCGAGCAGTACTTC.